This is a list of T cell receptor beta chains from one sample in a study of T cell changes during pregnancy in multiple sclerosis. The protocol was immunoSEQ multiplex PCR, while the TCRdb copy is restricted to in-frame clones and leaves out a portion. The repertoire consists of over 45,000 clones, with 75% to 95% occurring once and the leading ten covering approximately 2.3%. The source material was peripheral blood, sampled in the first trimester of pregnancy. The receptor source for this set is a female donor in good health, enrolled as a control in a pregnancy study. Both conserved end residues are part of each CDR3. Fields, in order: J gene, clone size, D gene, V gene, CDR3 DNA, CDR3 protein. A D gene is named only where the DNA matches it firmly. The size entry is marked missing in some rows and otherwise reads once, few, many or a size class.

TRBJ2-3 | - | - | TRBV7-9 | TGTGCCAGCAGCCAAACGGGGGGCACAGATACGCAGTATTTT | CASSQTGGTDTQYF
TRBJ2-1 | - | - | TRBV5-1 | TGCGCCAGCACCCGGGACTCGTACAATGAGCAGTTCTTC | CASTRDSYNEQFF
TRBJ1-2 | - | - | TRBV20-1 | TGCAGTGCTCCCGGGACAACCTACACCTTC | CSAPGTTYTF
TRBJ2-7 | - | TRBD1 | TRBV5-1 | TGCGCCAGCAGCCAAGGACAGGGGGCGGGTGCCGAGCAGTACTTC | CASSQGQGAGAEQYF
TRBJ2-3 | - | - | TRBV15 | TGTGCCACCAGCAGAGTGTTGGGCCTCACAGATACGCAGTATTTT | CATSRVLGLTDTQYF
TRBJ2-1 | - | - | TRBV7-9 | TGTGCCAGCAGCCCCTCTCCGGGGGTAGCGAATGAGCAGTTCTTC | CASSPSPGVANEQFF
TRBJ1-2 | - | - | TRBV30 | TGTGCCTGGAGGCCAGGGTCGGGTGGCTACACCTTC | CAWRPGSGGYTF
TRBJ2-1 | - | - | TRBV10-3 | TGTGCCACGAAACAGGAGCACAATGAGCAGTTCTTC | CATKQEHNEQFF
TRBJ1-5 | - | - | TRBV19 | TGTGCCAGTAGTATACAGGGGTCGGGCAATCAGCCCCAGCATTTT | CASSIQGSGNQPQHF
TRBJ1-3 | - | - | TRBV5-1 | TGCGCCAGCAGCTTCCGAGGACGGGACTCTGGAAACACCATATATTTT | CASSFRGRDSGNTIYF
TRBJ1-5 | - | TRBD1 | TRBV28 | TGTGCCAGCAGTCAGGACTGGCCCAGGACAGGGGACAATCAGCCCCAGCATTTT | CASSQDWPRTGDNQPQHF
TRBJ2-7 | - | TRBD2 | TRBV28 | TGTGCCAGCAGTCCCCGGGGGGGAGCAGGTGAGCAGTACTTC | CASSPRGGAGEQYF
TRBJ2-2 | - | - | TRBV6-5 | TGTGCCAGCAGCTCCTCCGAGCACACCGGGGAGCTGTTTTTT | CASSSSEHTGELFF
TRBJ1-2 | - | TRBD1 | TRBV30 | TGTGCCTGGAGCTCGACAGGGAGTTTCTATGGCTACACCTTC | CAWSSTGSFYGYTF
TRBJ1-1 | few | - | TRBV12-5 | TGTGCTAGTGGTTTAACGGGCACTGAAGCTTTCTTT | CASGLTGTEAFF
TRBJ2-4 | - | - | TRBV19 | TGTGCCAGTAGTTCCAGCGTAGCCAAAAACATTCAGTACTTC | CASSSSVAKNIQYF
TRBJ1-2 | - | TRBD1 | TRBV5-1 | TGCGCCAGCAGCTTGGACAGGGGAGGTGGCTACACCTTC | CASSLDRGGGYTF
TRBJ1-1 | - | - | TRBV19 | TGTGCCAGTAGTCCTCGTTATCTCGGGGTGGAGGTGAACACTGAAGCTTTCTTT | CASSPRYLGVEVNTEAFF
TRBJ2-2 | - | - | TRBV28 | TGTGCCACCTCTCTCACATTGGCAGGTCCGTACACCGGGGAGCTGTTTTTT | CATSLTLAGPYTGELFF
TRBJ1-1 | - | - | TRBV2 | TGTGCCAGCCTAGGCGTCGACACTGAAGCTTTCTTT | CASLGVDTEAFF
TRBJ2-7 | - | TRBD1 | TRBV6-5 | TGTGCCAGCAGGATATTTCCGGGACAGGCCTACGAGCAGTACTTC | CASRIFPGQAYEQYF
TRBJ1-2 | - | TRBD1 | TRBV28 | TGTGCCAGCAGTTTCACCGGGACAGGGAGGTATGGCTACACCTTC | CASSFTGTGRYGYTF
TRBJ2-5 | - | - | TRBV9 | TGTGCCAGCAGCGTGTCACAGGGATCGCGGAAACAAGAGACCCAGTACTTC | CASSVSQGSRKQETQYF
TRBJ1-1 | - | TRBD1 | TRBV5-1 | TGCGCCAGCAGCTTTTACCTCCCCGACAGGGTAGGTACTGAAGCTTTCTTT | CASSFYLPDRVGTEAFF
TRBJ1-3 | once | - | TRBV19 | TGTGCCAGTAGTATAACCGGGGACACAAGAAACACCATATATTTT | CASSITGDTRNTIYF
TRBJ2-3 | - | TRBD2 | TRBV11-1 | TGTGCCAGCAGCCTTACGACTAGCGGGAGTTTCTCAGATACGCAGTATTTT | CASSLTTSGSFSDTQYF
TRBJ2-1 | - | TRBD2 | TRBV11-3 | TGTGCCAGCAGCCCCGGGACTAGCGCCTACAATGAGCAGTTCTTC | CASSPGTSAYNEQFF
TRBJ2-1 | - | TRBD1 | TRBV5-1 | TGCGCCAGCAGCACCCGGACAGGGAGGACCTACAATGAGCAGTTCTTC | CASSTRTGRTYNEQFF
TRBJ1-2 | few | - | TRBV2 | TGTGCCAGCAGTGACAGCGCAGCTAACTATGGCTACACCTTC | CASSDSAANYGYTF
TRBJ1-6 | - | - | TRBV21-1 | TGTGCCAGCAGCAGTTGGCCAGGTCTGAATTCACCCCTCCACTTT | CASSSWPGLNSPLHF
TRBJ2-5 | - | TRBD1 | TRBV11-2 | TGTGCCAGCAGCTTACGGGGCGACGGGGCGGGACAGGTGACCCAGTACTTC | CASSLRGDGAGQVTQYF
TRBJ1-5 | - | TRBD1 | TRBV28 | TGTGCCAGCAGGAAGAGACAGGGGGGAGGCAATCAGCCCCAGCATTTT | CASRKRQGGGNQPQHF
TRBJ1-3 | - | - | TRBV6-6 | TGTGCCAGCATGCCAGACTTAAACACCATATATTTT | CASMPDLNTIYF
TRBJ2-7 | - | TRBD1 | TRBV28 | TGTGCCAGCAGTCCGAGGACAGGGACGGTAGGCTACGAGCAGTACTTC | CASSPRTGTVGYEQYF
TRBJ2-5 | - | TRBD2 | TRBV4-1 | TGCGCCAGCAGCCACGGACTAGCGGGTCTCCAAGAGACCCAGTACTTC | CASSHGLAGLQETQYF
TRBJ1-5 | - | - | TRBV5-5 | TGTGCCAGCAGCTCTCAGGGAAATCAGCCCCAGCATTTT | CASSSQGNQPQHF
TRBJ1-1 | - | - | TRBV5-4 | TGTGCCAGCAGCTTTATAGCTCAGGGCCGAACTGAAGCTTTCTTT | CASSFIAQGRTEAFF
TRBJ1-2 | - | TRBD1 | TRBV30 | TGTGCCTGGAGCCGGGACAGGAGAAACTATGGCTACACCTTC | CAWSRDRRNYGYTF
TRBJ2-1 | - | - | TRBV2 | TGTGCCGGGCTGGGGGGGCGGGGAGACAATGAGCAGTTCTTC | CAGLGGRGDNEQFF
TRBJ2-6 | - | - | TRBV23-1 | TGCGCCCCCCGGGGAGAGGCCGGGTGGGGGGCCAACGTCCTGACTTTC | CAPRGEAGWGANVLTF